This T cell receptor (beta chain) is from a study of blood T cell repertoires in COVID-19. The protocol was immunoSEQ multiplex PCR, while the TCRdb copy is restricted to in-frame clones and leaves out a portion. This sample carries 250,000 to 400,000 clones, around 88% of them seen once, and the ten largest clones take around 1.6%. This CDR3 comprises 16 residues. Germline values: CDR1 MNHEY, CDR2 SVGAGI. V lost 1 base to trimming and J lost 4 bases; unmatched junction nucleotides: 5. V is TRBV6-5 and J is TRBJ2-1, with 9 positions matching TRBD2. Specimen: peripheral blood. The sequence was obtained from a woman aged 25 to 39 with COVID-19, enrolled during active disease. CDR3 residues: CASSYFLAGSYNEQFF. The CDR3 DNA reads TGTGCCAGCAGTTACTTCCTAGCGGGGAGTTACAATGAGCAGTTCTTC.